This T cell receptor (beta chain) was identified in a study of cytomegalovirus exposure and HLA in healthy donors. In the PCR, 60 Vbeta and 13 Jbeta primers were used. Libraries were prepared by immunoSEQ multiplex PCR; TCRdb keeps only in-frame clonotypes and omits some of them. The sample includes about 83,000 clones. Study-wide findings and caveats: Most TCR sequences proved rare, with some public TCRs found in many donors.

The V segment lost 1 base and the J segment 5 bases; nucleotides outside the gene matches: 4. CDR3 length: 15 residues. From germline, CDR1 is SGHTA and CDR2 FQGNSA. Among the donors, all were healthy bone marrow donors. To note about this clone: Its target is not known.

J is TRBJ2-2 and V is TRBV7-2; TRBD1 matches 7 bases. The receptor was isolated from a man between 18 and 29 years old in good health and CMV-seropositive. Sequencing was done on a sample of PBMCs. CDR3 residues: CASSLDRGWTGELFF. As DNA, the CDR3 is TGTGCCAGCAGCTTAGACAGGGGATGGACCGGGGAGCTGTTTTTT.